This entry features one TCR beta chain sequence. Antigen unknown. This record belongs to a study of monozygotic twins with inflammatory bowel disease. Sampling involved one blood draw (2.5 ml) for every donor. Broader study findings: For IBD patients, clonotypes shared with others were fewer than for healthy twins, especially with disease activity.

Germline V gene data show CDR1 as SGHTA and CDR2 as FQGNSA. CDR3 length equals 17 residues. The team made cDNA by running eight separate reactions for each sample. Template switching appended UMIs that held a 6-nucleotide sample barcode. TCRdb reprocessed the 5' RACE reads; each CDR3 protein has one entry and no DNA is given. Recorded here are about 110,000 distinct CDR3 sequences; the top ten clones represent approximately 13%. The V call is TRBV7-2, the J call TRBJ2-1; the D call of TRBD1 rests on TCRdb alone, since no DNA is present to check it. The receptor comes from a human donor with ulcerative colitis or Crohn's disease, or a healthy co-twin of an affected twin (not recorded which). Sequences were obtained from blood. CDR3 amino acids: CASSLALQRPQRNEQFF. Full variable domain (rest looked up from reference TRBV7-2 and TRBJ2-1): GAGVSQSPSNKVTEKGKDVELRCDPISGHTALYWYRQSLGQGLEFLIYFQGNSAPDKSGLPSDRFSAERTGGSVSTLTIQRTQQEDSAVYLCASSLALQRPQRNEQFFGPGTRLTVL.